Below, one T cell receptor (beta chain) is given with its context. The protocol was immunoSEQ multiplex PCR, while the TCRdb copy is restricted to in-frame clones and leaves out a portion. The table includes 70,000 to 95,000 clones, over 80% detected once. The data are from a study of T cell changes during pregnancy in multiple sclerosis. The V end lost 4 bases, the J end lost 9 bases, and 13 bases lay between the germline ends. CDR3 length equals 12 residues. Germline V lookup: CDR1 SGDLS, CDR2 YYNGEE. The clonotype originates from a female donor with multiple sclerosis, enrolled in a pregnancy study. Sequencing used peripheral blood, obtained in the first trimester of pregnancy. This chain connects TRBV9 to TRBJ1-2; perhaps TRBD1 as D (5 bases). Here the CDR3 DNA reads TGTGCCAGCAGCTTCCCGGAGGGGCGCTACACCTTC. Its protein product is CASSFPEGRYTF.